This T cell receptor beta chain was documented in a study of tissue T cells after allogeneic stem cell transplantation. Findings of the study overall: Blood and spleen captured only part of the tissue TCR repertoire.

Profiling relied on immunoSEQ multiplex PCR, and the TCRdb table lists in-frame clones only, not all of them. The table shows approximately 6,500 clones, with nearly 70% occurring only once. This clone occurred a few times. What it recognizes is unknown. Trimming removed 4 bases at V and 0 bases at J, with 14 bases between. From germline, CDR1 is SGDLS and CDR2 YYNGEE. The CDR3 length is 15 residues. Here the sequenced sample was tissue from the rectum, taken at autopsy. The chain carries TRBV9 and TRBJ2-7; maybe TRBD1 (6 bases). The source is a woman between 18 and 49 years old with breast cancer. CDR3 coding DNA: TGTGCCAGCAGCATCTCGATGGACAGCTCCTACGAGCAGTACTTC. Translated: CASSISMDSSYEQYF.